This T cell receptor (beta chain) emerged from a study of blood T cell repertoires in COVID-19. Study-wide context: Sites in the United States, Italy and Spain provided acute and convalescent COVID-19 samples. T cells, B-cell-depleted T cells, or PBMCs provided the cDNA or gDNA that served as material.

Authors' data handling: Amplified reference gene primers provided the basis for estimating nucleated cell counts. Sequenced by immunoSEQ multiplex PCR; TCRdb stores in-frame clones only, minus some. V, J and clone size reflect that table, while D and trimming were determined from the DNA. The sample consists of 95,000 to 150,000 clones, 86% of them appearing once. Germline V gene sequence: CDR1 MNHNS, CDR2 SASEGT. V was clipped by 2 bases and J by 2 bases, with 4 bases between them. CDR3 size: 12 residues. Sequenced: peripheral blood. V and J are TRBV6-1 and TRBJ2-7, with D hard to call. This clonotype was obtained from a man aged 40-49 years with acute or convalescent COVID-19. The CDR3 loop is CASSESTYEQYF. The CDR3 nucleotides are TGTGCCAGCAGTGAATCCACCTACGAGCAGTACTTC.